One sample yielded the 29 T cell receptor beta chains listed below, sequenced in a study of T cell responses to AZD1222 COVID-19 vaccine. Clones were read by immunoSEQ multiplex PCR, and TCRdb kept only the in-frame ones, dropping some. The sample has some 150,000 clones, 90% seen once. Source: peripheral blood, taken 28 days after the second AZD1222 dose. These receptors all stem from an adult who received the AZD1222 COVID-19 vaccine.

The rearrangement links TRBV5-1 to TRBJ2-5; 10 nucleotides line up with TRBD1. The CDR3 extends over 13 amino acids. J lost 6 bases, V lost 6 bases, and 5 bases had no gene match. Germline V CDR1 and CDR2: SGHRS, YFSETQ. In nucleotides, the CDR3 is TGCGCCAGCACCCCGGGACAGGGGAAGACCCAGTACTTC. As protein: CASTPGQGKTQYF. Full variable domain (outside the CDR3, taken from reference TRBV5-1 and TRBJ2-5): KAGVTQTPRYLIKTRGQQVTLSCSPISGHRSVSWYQQTPGQGLQFLFEYFSETQRNKGNFPGRFSGRQFSNSRSEMNVSTLELGDSALYLCASTPGQGKTQYFGPGTRLLVL.

Written as DNA, the CDR3 is TGTGCCAGTAGTAGTACAGGCTCATCTAACTATGGCTACACCTTC. It is translated as CASSSTGSSNYGYTF. The rearrangement links TRBV19 to TRBJ1-2, with D maybe TRBD1 (5 bases). Germline V CDR1 and CDR2: LNHDA, SQIVND (reference sequence). The CDR3 contains 15 residues. V was trimmed by 4 bases and J by 0 bases, leaving 12 bases between them.

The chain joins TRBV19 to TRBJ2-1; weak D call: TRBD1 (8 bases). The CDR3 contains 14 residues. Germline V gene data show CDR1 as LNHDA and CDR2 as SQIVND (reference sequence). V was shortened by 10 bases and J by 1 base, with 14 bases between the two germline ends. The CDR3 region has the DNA TGTGCCACCCAACAGGGGGGGTCCTACAATGAGCAGTTCTTC. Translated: CATQQGGSYNEQFF.

CDR3 DNA: TGTGCCAGCGCCATGGGGGGGGCATGGCAGCCCCAGCATTTT. The encoded protein is CASAMGGAWQPQHF. The genes are TRBV6-5 and TRBJ1-5; possibly TRBD1 for D (6 bases). With 8 bases removed from V and 7 bases from J, the gap between germline ends came to 18 bases. CDR1 and CDR2 (germline): MNHEY, SVGAGI. The length of the CDR3 is 14 residues.

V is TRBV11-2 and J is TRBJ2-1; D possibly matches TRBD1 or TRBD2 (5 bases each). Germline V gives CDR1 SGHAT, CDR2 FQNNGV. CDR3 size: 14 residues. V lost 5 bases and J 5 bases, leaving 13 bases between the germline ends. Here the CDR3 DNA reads TGTGCCAGCAGCCGGGGCAGGGAAGACAATGAGCAGTTCTTC. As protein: CASSRGREDNEQFF.

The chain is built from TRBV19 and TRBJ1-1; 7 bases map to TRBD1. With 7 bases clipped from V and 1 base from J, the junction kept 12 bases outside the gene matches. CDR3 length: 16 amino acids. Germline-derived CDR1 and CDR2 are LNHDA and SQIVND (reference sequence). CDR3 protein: CASTLRLRGENTEAFF. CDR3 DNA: TGTGCCAGTACCCTAAGGCTCAGGGGGGAGAACACTGAAGCTTTCTTT.

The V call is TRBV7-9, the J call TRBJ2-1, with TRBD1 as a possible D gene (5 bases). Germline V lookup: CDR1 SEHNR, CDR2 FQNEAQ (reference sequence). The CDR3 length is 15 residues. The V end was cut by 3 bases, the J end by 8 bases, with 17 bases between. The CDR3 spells CASSFTGTGSDEQFF. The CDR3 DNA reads TGTGCCAGCAGCTTTACGGGTACAGGATCAGATGAGCAGTTCTTC.

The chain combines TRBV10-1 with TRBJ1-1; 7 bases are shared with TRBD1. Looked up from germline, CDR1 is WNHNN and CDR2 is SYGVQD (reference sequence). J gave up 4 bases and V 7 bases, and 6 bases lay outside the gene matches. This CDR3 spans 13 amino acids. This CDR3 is CASTNRGITEAFF. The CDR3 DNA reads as TGCGCCAGCACTAACAGGGGAATCACTGAAGCTTTCTTT.

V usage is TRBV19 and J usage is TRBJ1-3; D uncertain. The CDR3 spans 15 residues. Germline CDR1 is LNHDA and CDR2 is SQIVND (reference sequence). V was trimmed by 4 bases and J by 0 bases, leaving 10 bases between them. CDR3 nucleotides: TGTGCCAGTAGTAGACTGAGCTACTCTGGAAACACCATATATTTT. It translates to CASSRLSYSGNTIYF.

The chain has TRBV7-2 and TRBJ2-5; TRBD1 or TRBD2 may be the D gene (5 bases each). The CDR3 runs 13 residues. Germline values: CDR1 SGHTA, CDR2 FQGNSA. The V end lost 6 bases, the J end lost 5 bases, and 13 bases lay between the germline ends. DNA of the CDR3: TGTGCCAGCAGTCGGCAGGGACGGGAGACCCAGTACTTC. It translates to CASSRQGRETQYF.

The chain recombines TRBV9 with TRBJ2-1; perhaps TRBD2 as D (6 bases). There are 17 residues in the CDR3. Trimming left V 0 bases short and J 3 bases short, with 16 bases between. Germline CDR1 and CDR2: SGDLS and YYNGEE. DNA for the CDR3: TGTGCCAGCAGCGTAGGAGGGTTGCGGGATGACTACAATGAGCAGTTCTTC. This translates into CASSVGGLRDDYNEQFF.

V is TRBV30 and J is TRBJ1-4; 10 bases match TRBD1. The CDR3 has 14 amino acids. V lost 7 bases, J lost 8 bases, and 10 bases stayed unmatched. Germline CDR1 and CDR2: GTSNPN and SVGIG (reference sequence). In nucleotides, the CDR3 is TGTGCCTCAACCCGACAGGGGGCGGAAGAAAAACTGTTTTTT. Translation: CASTRQGAEEKLFF.

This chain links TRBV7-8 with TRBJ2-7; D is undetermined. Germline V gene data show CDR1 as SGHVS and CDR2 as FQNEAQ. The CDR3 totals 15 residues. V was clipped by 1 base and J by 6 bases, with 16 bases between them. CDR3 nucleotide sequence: TGTGCCAGCAGCTTAGAAAGACGGACCCTTGGCGAGCAGTACTTC. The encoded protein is CASSLERRTLGEQYF.

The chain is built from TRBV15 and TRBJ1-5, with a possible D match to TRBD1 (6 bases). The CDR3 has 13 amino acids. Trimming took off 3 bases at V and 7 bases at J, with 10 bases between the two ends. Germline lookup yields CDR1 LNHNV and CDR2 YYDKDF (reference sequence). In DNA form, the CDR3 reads TGTGCCACCAGCAGGGGTGACAGGCAGCCCCAGCATTTT. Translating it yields CATSRGDRQPQHF.

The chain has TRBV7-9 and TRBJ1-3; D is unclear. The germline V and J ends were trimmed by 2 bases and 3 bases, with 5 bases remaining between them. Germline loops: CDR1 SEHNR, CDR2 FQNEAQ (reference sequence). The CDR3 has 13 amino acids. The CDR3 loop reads CASSLNYGNTIYF. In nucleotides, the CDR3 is TGTGCCAGCAGCTTAAATTATGGAAACACCATATATTTT.

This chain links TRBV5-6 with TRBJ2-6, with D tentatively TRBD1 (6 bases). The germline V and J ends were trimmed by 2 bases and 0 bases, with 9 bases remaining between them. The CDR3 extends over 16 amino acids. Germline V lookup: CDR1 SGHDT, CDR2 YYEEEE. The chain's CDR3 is CASSLQGDSGANVLTF. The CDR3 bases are TGTGCCAGCAGCTTACAGGGAGACTCTGGGGCCAACGTCCTGACTTTC.

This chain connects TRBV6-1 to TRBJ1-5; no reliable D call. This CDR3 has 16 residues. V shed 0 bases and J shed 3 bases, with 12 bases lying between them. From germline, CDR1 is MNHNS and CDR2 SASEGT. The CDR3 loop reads CASSEAYSITNQPQHF. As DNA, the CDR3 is TGTGCCAGCAGTGAAGCTTACAGCATCACCAATCAGCCCCAGCATTTT.

CDR3 protein: CASRGHIPAEAFF. The DNA of the CDR3 is TGCGCCAGCCGGGGACACATCCCCGCTGAAGCTTTCTTT. The chain employs TRBV23-1 and TRBJ1-1; possible D gene TRBD1, 6 bases. Being an ORF, TRBV23-1 has a function that is uncertain. V lost 8 bases and J lost 6, with 16 bases in between. The CDR3 length is 13 residues.

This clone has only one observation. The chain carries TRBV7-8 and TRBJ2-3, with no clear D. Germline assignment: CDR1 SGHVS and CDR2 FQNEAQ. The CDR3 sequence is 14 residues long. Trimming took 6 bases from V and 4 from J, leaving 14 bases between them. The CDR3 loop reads CASRLSDGADTQYF. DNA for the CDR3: TGTGCCAGCAGGCTGAGTGATGGTGCAGATACGCAGTATTTT.

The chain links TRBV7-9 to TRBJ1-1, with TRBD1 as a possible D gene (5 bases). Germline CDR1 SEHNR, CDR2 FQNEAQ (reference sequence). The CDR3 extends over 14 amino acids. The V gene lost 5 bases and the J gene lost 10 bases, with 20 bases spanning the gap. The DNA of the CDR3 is TGTGCCAGCAGCGATGGACGGACAACACTGACAGCTTTCTTT. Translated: CASSDGRTTLTAFF.

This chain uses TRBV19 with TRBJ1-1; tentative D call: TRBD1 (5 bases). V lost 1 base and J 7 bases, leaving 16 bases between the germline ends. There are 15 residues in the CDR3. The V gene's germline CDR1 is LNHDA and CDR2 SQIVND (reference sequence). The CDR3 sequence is CASSIGNRQGLEAFF. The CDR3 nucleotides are TGTGCCAGTAGTATAGGGAACCGGCAGGGCCTTGAAGCTTTCTTT.

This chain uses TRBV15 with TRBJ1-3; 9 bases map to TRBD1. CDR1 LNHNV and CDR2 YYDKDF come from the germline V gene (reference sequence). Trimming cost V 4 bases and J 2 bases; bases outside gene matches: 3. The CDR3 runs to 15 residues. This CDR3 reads CATSTGTGPGNTIYF. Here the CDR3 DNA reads TGTGCCACCAGCACAGGGACAGGGCCTGGAAACACCATATATTTT.

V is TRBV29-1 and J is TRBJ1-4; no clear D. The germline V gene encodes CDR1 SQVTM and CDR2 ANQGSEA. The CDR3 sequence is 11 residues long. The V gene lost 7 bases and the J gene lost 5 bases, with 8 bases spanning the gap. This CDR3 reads CSAVGNEKLFF. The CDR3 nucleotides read TGCAGCGCCGTGGGCAATGAAAAACTGTTTTTT.

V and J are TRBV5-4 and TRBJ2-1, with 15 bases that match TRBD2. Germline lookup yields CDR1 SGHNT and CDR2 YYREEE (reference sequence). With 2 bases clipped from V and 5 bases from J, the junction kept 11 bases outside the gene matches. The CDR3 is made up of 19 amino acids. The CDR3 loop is CASSLPQMGLAGGNNEQFF. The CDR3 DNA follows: TGTGCCAGCAGCTTACCACAAATGGGACTAGCGGGGGGAAACAATGAGCAGTTCTTC.

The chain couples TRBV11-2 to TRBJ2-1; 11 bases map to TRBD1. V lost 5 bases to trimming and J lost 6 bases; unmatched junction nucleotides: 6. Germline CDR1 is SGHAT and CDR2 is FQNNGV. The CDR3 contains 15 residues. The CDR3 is CASSPRDRGINEQFF. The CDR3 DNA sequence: TGTGCCAGCAGCCCCCGGGACAGGGGGATCAATGAGCAGTTCTTC.

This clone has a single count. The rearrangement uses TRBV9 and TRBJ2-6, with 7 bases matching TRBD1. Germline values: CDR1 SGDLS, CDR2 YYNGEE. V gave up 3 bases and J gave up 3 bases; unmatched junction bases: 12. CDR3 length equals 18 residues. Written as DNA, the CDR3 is TGTGCCAGCAGCGAGGGGACAGCCCCCCTAGGTGGGGCCAACGTCCTGACTTTC. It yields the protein CASSEGTAPLGGANVLTF.

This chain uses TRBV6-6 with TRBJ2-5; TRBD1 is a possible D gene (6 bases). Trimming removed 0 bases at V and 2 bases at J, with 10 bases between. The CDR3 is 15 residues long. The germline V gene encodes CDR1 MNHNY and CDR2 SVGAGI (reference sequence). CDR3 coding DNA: TGTGCCAGCAGTTACTCACAGGGAAAACAAGAGACCCAGTACTTC. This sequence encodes CASSYSQGKQETQYF.

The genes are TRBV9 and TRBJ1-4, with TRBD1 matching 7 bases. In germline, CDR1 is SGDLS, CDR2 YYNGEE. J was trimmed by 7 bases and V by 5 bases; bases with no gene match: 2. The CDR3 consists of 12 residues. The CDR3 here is CASRGDSEKLFF. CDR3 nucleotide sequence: TGTGCCAGCAGGGGGGACAGTGAAAAACTGTTTTTT.

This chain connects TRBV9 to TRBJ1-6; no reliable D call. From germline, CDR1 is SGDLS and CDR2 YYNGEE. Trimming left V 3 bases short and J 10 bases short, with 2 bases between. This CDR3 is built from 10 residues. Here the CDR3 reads CASSDSPLHF. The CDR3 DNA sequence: TGTGCCAGCAGCGACTCACCCCTCCACTTT.